These 20 T cell receptor beta chains were all obtained from the same sample, sequenced in a study of CD8 T cells in ankylosing spondylitis. TCRdb reanalysed the 5' RACE reads using MiXCR and keeps one entry per CDR3 protein. The repertoire has 200,000 to 300,000 distinct CDR3 sequences, less than 9.5% of them found once; the top ten carry approximately 5%. The sequenced sample was blood, either unsorted or a sorted T cell fraction (not recorded which). These receptors all come from a female donor with ankylosing spondylitis or in good health (not recorded which).

This clonotype was observed many times. The chain carries TRBV27 and TRBJ2-1; TRBD2 matches 12 bases. The CDR3 loop spans 16 amino acids. Trimming took 5 bases from V and 7 from J; bases not matched to a gene: 9. The germline gives CDR1 MNHEY, CDR2 SMNVEV (reference sequence). DNA of the CDR3: TGTGCCAGCAGTCCATCTAGCGGGAGGGGAGGGAATGAGCAGTTCTTC. It translates to CASSPSSGRGGNEQFF.

This clonotype was observed at least ten times. V and J are TRBV11-2 and TRBJ2-3; D gene uncertain. V was pared by 5 bases and J by 3 bases, with 12 bases between. Germline loops: CDR1 SGHAT, CDR2 FQNNGV. This CDR3 is 14 amino acids long. In nucleotides, the CDR3 is TGTGCCAGCAGCCGGGTTATGGGGACAGATACGCAGTATTTT. It yields the protein CASSRVMGTDTQYF.

This clonotype came up many times. Its ends do not fully match the called genes, so a read error is possible. The rearrangement links TRBV12-3 or TRBV12-4 to TRBJ2-3; weak D call: TRBD1 (6 bases). CDR3 length: 14 amino acids. The DNA of the CDR3 is TGTGCCAGCAGTCTGGGGACACCGACAGGTACGCAGTATTTT. This codes for CASSLGTPTGTQYF.

This clonotype occurred many times. The rearrangement joins TRBV15 to TRBJ2-5, with a tentative D call TRBD2 (5 bases). The CDR3 has 15 amino acids. Per germline, CDR1 LNHNV and CDR2 YYDKDF (reference sequence). V gave up 5 bases and J gave up 5 bases, with 18 bases separating them. CDR3: CATSGPGLGGETQYF. Here the CDR3 DNA reads TGTGCCACCAGCGGCCCCGGTCTGGGCGGGGAGACCCAGTACTTC.

This sequence joins TRBV6-1 and TRBJ2-3; TRBD1 might be the D (6 bases). Germline loops: CDR1 MNHNS, CDR2 SASEGT. V lost 4 bases to trimming and J lost 0 bases, with 11 bases between them. The CDR3 consists of 15 residues. DNA for the CDR3: TGTGCCAGCAGTGCCGGACAGCCAAGCACAGATACGCAGTATTTT. This sequence encodes CASSAGQPSTDTQYF.

This clonotype has at least ten counts. The chain carries TRBV9 and TRBJ1-1, with D perhaps matching TRBD1 (6 bases). The CDR3 is 14 amino acids. V lost 2 bases to trimming and J lost 4 bases, with 12 bases between them. Per germline, CDR1 SGDLS and CDR2 YYNGEE. The CDR3 loop is CASSVAGGGTEAFF. The CDR3 nucleotides read TGTGCCAGCAGCGTGGCCGGAGGGGGCACTGAAGCTTTCTTT.

Only a few counts were recorded for this clonotype. V is TRBV7-6 and J is TRBJ2-1; D possibly corresponds to TRBD2 (5 bases). The germline V gene encodes CDR1 SGHVS and CDR2 FNYEAQ. Deletions cut 6 bases from V and 8 bases from J, with 14 bases between. The CDR3 is made up of 13 amino acids. The CDR3 reads CASSNRRTDEQFF. The CDR3, as DNA: TGTGCCAGCAGTAATAGGAGGACCGATGAGCAGTTCTTC.

This clonotype has ten or more counts. The rearrangement joins TRBV4-3 to TRBJ2-3; a possible D gene is TRBD2 (5 bases). Germline assignment: CDR1 LGHNA and CDR2 YSLEER. The CDR3 runs 15 residues. Trimming shortened V by 0 bases and J by 1 base, and 8 bases separated the two germline ends. CDR3: CASSQDRGRTDTQYF. CDR3 nucleotide sequence: TGCGCCAGCAGCCAAGATCGGGGTCGCACAGATACGCAGTATTTT.

This clonotype was counted many times. This chain links TRBV7-9 with TRBJ1-1; 8 nucleotides agree with TRBD1. In germline, CDR1 is SEHNR, CDR2 FQNEAQ (reference sequence). V was pared by 2 bases and J by 1 base, with 3 bases of the junction left unmatched. This CDR3 has 15 amino acids. The CDR3 DNA reads as TGTGCCAGCAGCTTATTAGGGACAGGGAACACTGAAGCTTTCTTT. It encodes CASSLLGTGNTEAFF.

As to this clonotype: It may be a read error: a sequence one base away is much more abundant. J is TRBJ2-3 and V is TRBV7-9, with 7 bases matching TRBD2. V lost 3 bases and J lost 4; bases outside the gene matches: 10. The germline CDR1 and CDR2 sequences are SEHNR and FQNEAQ (reference sequence). This CDR3 has 16 residues. CDR3 coding DNA: TGTGCCAGCAGCTTTCTGACTAGCCTGAGCGCAGATACGCAGTATTTT. This encodes CASSFLTSLSADTQYF.

This clonotype was detected ten times or more. The chain uses TRBV20-1 and TRBJ2-5; 12 bases fit TRBD1. The CDR3 loop spans 17 amino acids. Losses at the gene ends were 4 bases for V and 5 bases for J; bases not matched to a gene: 14. Germline CDR1 is DFQATT and CDR2 is SNEGSKA (reference sequence). CDR3 in DNA: TGCAGTGCTATACCGGGACAGGGGGCGTTAGGATGGGAGACCCAGTACTTC. Residues: CSAIPGQGALGWETQYF.

This clonotype was counted only a few times. CDR3 sequence (DNA): TGTGCCAGCAGCTCCTCCGGGACAGATAATCAGCCCCAGCATTTT. Protein: CASSSSGTDNQPQHF. V gene TRBV7-9 combines with J gene TRBJ1-5; the match to TRBD1 covers 7 bases. V lost 4 bases, J lost 4 bases, and 7 bases stayed unmatched. Germline V lookup: CDR1 SEHNR, CDR2 FQNEAQ (reference sequence). CDR3 length: 15 residues.

A note on this clonotype: The junction does not match germline at one end; this may be a read error. The chain combines TRBV20-1 with TRBJ1-1; the D gene is possibly TRBD1 (5 bases). CDR3 length: 16 residues. From germline, CDR1 is DFQATT and CDR2 SNEGSKA (reference sequence). CDR3 sequence: CSSRGQAASLGTEAFF. In DNA, the CDR3 is TGCAGTTCTAGGGGCCAGGCCGCAAGTTTAGGAACTGAAGCTTTCTTT.

This clonotype appeared many times. This chain links TRBV5-1 with TRBJ2-2, with D uncertain. There are 13 residues in the CDR3. V was trimmed by 7 bases and J by 4 bases, leaving 11 bases between them. CDR1 and CDR2 (germline): SGHRS, YFSETQ. The CDR3 loop reads CASSPPVTGELFF. The CDR3 bases are TGCGCCAGCTCCCCGCCGGTCACCGGGGAGCTGTTTTTT.

This clonotype has ten or more counts. V is TRBV29-1 and J is TRBJ2-3; weak D call: TRBD1 (6 bases). V was pared by 5 bases and J by 5 bases, with 14 bases between. This CDR3 is built from 13 residues. Germline CDR1 is SQVTM and CDR2 is ANQGSEA. CDR3 in DNA: TGCAGCGTTCAGGGGCTCGGCGGAGATACGCAGTATTTT. Amino acid sequence: CSVQGLGGDTQYF.

This clonotype was seen repeatedly, ten times or more. The chain has TRBV10-3 and TRBJ2-1; D unclear. V gave up 4 bases and J gave up 8 bases, with 18 bases separating them. This CDR3 is 15 amino acids long. Germline-derived CDR1 and CDR2 are ENHRY and SYGVKD. CDR3 amino acids: CAISGTPTGLYEQFF. The CDR3 nucleotides are TGTGCCATCAGTGGCACTCCAACCGGCCTTTATGAGCAGTTCTTC.

This clonotype was seen repeatedly, ten times or more. The V call is TRBV29-1, the J call TRBJ2-3; D is ambiguous. CDR3 length: 16 residues. Germline V gives CDR1 SQVTM, CDR2 ANQGSEA. V lost 4 bases and J 0 bases, leaving 17 bases between the germline ends. The CDR3 DNA reads TGCAGCGTTGTCGGGCTATCCCGGGCTAGCACAGATACGCAGTATTTT. Its protein is CSVVGLSRASTDTQYF.

This clonotype was seen many times. This chain connects TRBV24-1 to TRBJ2-1; D is unclear. Trimming cost V 12 bases and J 10 bases, with 21 bases left between them. This CDR3 has 13 amino acids. The germline CDR1 and CDR2 sequences are KGHDR and SFDVKD. In DNA form, the CDR3 reads TGTGCCCCCCGGCAGACTTTAATCCGGGAGCAGTTCTTC. It encodes CAPRQTLIREQFF.

Ten or more counts support this clonotype. The V gene is TRBV3-1, the J gene TRBJ2-1, with 10 bases that match TRBD2. The CDR3 consists of 17 residues. The V gene's germline CDR1 is LGHDT and CDR2 YNNKEL (reference sequence). V lost 3 bases and J lost 6; bases outside the gene matches: 11. The CDR3 spells CASSHFARAGGRNEQFF. DNA of the CDR3: TGTGCCAGCAGCCATTTTGCGCGAGCGGGAGGGCGCAATGAGCAGTTCTTC.

This clonotype was seen more than once but under ten times. The CDR3 loop is CRPATNEQFF. The DNA for the CDR3 is TGCAGACCAGCCACCAATGAGCAGTTCTTC. The chain joins TRBV20-1 to TRBJ2-1; D is unclear. The CDR3 has 10 residues. Germline CDR1 and CDR2: DFQATT and SNEGSKA (reference sequence).